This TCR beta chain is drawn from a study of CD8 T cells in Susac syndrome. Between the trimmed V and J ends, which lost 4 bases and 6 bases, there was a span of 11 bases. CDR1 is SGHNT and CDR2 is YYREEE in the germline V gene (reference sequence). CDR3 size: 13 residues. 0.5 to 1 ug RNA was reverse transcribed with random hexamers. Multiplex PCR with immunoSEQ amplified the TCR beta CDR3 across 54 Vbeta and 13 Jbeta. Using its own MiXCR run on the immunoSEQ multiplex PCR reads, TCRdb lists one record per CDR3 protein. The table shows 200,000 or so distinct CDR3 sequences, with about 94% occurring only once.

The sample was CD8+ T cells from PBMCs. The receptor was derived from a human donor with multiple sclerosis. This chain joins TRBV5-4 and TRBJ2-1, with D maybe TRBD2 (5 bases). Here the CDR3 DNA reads TGTGCCAGCAGCCCTAGCTTGAGCAATGAGCAGTTCTTC. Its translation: CASSPSLSNEQFF.